This T cell receptor beta chain was recovered during a study of cytomegalovirus exposure and HLA in healthy donors. The CDR3 loop spans 17 amino acids. The germline CDR1 and CDR2 sequences are SGHTA and FQGNSA. V lost 5 bases and J lost 8; bases outside the gene matches: 16. Vbeta (60) and Jbeta (13) primers were used in the PCR. Produced via immunoSEQ multiplex PCR; TCRdb's table is partial and in-frame only. The sample shows some 200,000 clones, more than 80% of them seen only once. The chain uses TRBV7-2 and TRBJ1-2, with 11 positions matching TRBD1. The sequenced sample was PBMCs. The TCR originated in a boy aged 5-17 years in good health and CMV-seronegative. The CDR3 DNA sequence: TGTGCCAGCAGCCGATTCAGGACAGGGGGCTTAATATCCGGCTACACCTTC. Translating it yields CASSRFRTGGLISGYTF.